The entry below gives a single T cell receptor (beta chain) sequence along with its context. Germline V gives CDR1 SQVTM, CDR2 ANQGSEA. The V segment lost 6 bases and the J segment 0 bases; nucleotides outside the gene matches: 2. The CDR3 totals 13 residues. The data stem from a study of CD8+ T cells in alopecia areata. Across the study: At a dose of 5 to 10 mg twice daily, oral tofacitinib was given to treated patients.

RNA, once extracted, was reverse transcribed into cDNA for use as the sequencing template. Clones were read by immunoSEQ multiplex PCR, and TCRdb kept only the in-frame ones, dropping some. Here the sample spans under 350,000 clones, about 62% being singletons. Treatment indicated: oral pan-JAK inhibitor, 5-10 mg twice daily. This chain links TRBV29-1 with TRBJ1-2; 9 bases match TRBD1. The TCR sequence derives from a human donor with alopecia areata. The starting material was CD4+ T cells sorted from blood, obtained at week 24, from a patient treated with tofacitinib. CDR3 protein: CSVGQGANYGYTF. In DNA form, the CDR3 reads TGCAGCGTGGGACAGGGAGCTAACTATGGCTACACCTTC.